This entry lists 28 T cell receptor beta chains sequenced from one sample in a study of blood T cell repertoires in COVID-19. Only in-frame clones appear in the TCRdb table, and some are missing; sequencing was by immunoSEQ multiplex PCR. The sample yields 63,000 or so clones, around 90% seen once. The sample consisted of peripheral blood. Receptors originate from a human donor in a cohort sampled during active COVID-19.

This chain links TRBV28 with TRBJ2-5, with TRBD2 matching over 7 bases. Trimming cost V 4 bases and J 5 bases; bases outside gene matches: 10. Germline lookup yields CDR1 MDHEN and CDR2 SYDVKM. The CDR3 is 15 residues long. In DNA, the CDR3 is TGTGCCAGCAGTTCATACGGGAGGCGAGGGGAGACCCAGTACTTC. Its translation is CASSSYGRRGETQYF.

The gene calls are TRBV5-1 and TRBJ2-7; D is possibly TRBD2 (6 bases). Germline assignment: CDR1 SGHRS and CDR2 YFSETQ. The CDR3 totals 15 residues. Trimming shortened V by 0 bases and J by 2 bases, and 12 bases separated the two germline ends. The CDR3 nucleotides read TGCGCCAGCAGCTTGGATGGGACTCCCACCTACGAGCAGTACTTC. This encodes CASSLDGTPTYEQYF.

The chain recombines TRBV4-2 with TRBJ1-1, with D unclear. The CDR3 contains 18 residues. CDR1 and CDR2 from the germline V gene are LGHNA and YNFKEQ. V lost 4 bases and J 4 bases, leaving 25 bases between the germline ends. CDR3 loop: CASSPQLPLNDGITEAFF. The CDR3 DNA follows: TGTGCCAGCAGCCCCCAACTCCCCCTCAACGACGGGATCACTGAAGCTTTCTTT.

The J gene is TRBJ2-2, the V gene TRBV2, with 8 bases lining up with TRBD2. J lost 5 bases, V lost 4 bases, and 6 bases had no gene match. The CDR3 is 15 residues long. Germline CDR1 SNHLY, CDR2 FYNNEI. The CDR3 is CASSAGRAGTGELFF. The DNA for the CDR3 is TGTGCCAGCAGTGCCGGGAGGGCCGGGACCGGGGAGCTGTTTTTT.

J is TRBJ2-1 and V is TRBV9, with TRBD2 matching over 8 bases. The J segment lost 9 bases and the V segment lost 0 bases, leaving 17 bases of the junction unmatched. CDR1 and CDR2 (germline): SGDLS, YYNGEE. The CDR3 totals 18 residues. DNA of the CDR3: TGTGCCAGCAGCGTAGCGACCCGGCTAGCGGGCGTCCAAGGTGAGCAGTTCTTC. This encodes CASSVATRLAGVQGEQFF.

The chain employs TRBV13 and TRBJ1-2; 7 positions agree with TRBD1. Germline V gene sequence: CDR1 PRHDT, CDR2 FYEKMQ (reference sequence). This CDR3 has 18 amino acids. The V gene end was trimmed by 0 bases and the J gene end by 0 bases; junction bases not matched to a gene: 10. The CDR3 protein is CASSLGLGQVEANYGYTF. CDR3 coding DNA: TGTGCCAGCAGCTTAGGCCTAGGACAGGTAGAGGCTAACTATGGCTACACCTTC.

This clone was counted only a few times. V usage is TRBV9 and J usage is TRBJ1-4, with TRBD1 matching over 8 bases. Unmatched junction bases numbered 8, after V lost 4 bases and J lost 6 bases. CDR1 and CDR2 from the germline V gene are SGDLS and YYNGEE. CDR3 length: 15 amino acids. The CDR3 region has the DNA TGTGCCAGCAGCACTTGGACAGGGCGGTATGAAAAACTGTTTTTT. Amino acid sequence: CASSTWTGRYEKLFF.

This chain links TRBV11-2 with TRBJ2-6; D call uncertain. Germline V gives CDR1 SGHAT, CDR2 FQNNGV. Trimming shortened V by 5 bases and J by 4 bases, and 6 bases separated the two germline ends. There are 13 residues in the CDR3. CDR3 residues: CASSPSGANVLTF. In DNA, the CDR3 is TGTGCCAGCAGCCCCTCCGGGGCCAACGTCCTGACTTTC.

This clone was recorded a few times. The V call is TRBV6-5, the J call TRBJ1-3, with D uncertain. From germline, CDR1 is MNHEY and CDR2 SVGAGI. The CDR3 has 11 amino acids. Deletions cut 5 bases from V and 6 bases from J, with 5 bases between. This chain's CDR3 is CASSLSNTIYF. Here the CDR3 DNA reads TGTGCCAGCAGTCTGTCAAACACCATATATTTT.

The rearrangement uses TRBV3-1 (or the pseudogene TRBV3-2) and TRBJ2-7, with 7 nucleotides matching TRBD2. The junction had 3 bases not matched to a gene; V was cut back by 1 base and J by 3 bases. CDR1 is LGHDT and CDR2 is YNNKEL in the germline V gene (reference sequence). The CDR3 totals 14 residues. The CDR3 nucleotides are TGTGCCAGCAGCCAAGGGGGGGACTACTACGAGCAGTACTTC. Amino acids: CASSQGGDYYEQYF.

Concerning this clone itself: The junction differs from germline at one of its ends, possibly a read error. This sample includes further DNA sequences coding for the same CDR3. The J gene is TRBJ1-2, the V gene TRBV7-6, with unresolved D. This CDR3 is built from 13 residues. CDR1 and CDR2 (germline): SGHVS, FNYEAQ. The CDR3 nucleotides are TGCGCCAGCAGCTTTGGGCAGAATGATGGCTACACCTTC. The encoded protein is CASSFGQNDGYTF.

This chain uses TRBV14 with TRBJ2-7, with a weak D call TRBD1 (5 bases). Trimming left V 11 bases short and J 0 bases short, with 11 bases between. This CDR3 has 12 amino acids. The germline V gene encodes CDR1 SGHDN and CDR2 FVKESK. The CDR3 DNA reads as TGTGCCGGGGCGGTCCCCTCCTACGAGCAGTACTTC. Its protein product is CAGAVPSYEQYF.

The chain uses TRBV4-1 and TRBJ2-5; no reliable D call. The CDR3 contains 14 residues. CDR1 and CDR2 (germline): MGHRA, YSYEKL. Trimming pared 5 bases from V and 5 bases from J, leaving 15 bases between. CDR3 sequence reads: CASSTSWASETQYF. Here the CDR3 DNA reads TGCGCCAGCAGCACATCGTGGGCCTCGGAGACCCAGTACTTC.

The CDR3 region has the DNA TGTGCCAGCAGCGTAGGGACTAGCAGCACAGATACGCAGTATTTT. Translated: CASSVGTSSTDTQYF. J is TRBJ2-3 and V is TRBV9; 8 positions agree with TRBD2. With 0 bases clipped from V and 0 bases from J, the junction kept 0 bases outside the gene matches. Looked up from germline, CDR1 is SGDLS and CDR2 is YYNGEE. The CDR3 runs 15 residues.

V is TRBV27 and J is TRBJ2-7; no reliable D call. V lost 6 bases to trimming and J lost 0 bases, with 9 bases between them. The CDR3 consists of 13 residues. In germline, CDR1 is MNHEY, CDR2 SMNVEV (reference sequence). The CDR3 spells CASRPHTSYEQYF. In nucleotides, the CDR3 is TGTGCCAGCAGGCCACATACCTCCTACGAGCAGTACTTC.

The V gene is TRBV28, the J gene TRBJ1-5; D not certain. The germline gives CDR1 MDHEN, CDR2 SYDVKM. Trimming removed 6 bases at V and 0 bases at J, with 9 bases between. The CDR3 loop spans 14 amino acids. In nucleotides, the CDR3 is TGTGCCAGCAGCCCCAGTTATAGCAATCAGCCCCAGCATTTT. Its translation: CASSPSYSNQPQHF.

The V call is TRBV19, the J call TRBJ2-7, with 7 bases fitting TRBD1. There are 16 residues in the CDR3. Germline CDR1 and CDR2: LNHDA and SQIVND (reference sequence). V lost 5 bases and J lost 2; bases outside the gene matches: 12. CDR3 residues: CASSYTGDSLTYEQYF. The CDR3 DNA follows: TGTGCCAGTAGTTACACTGGGGACAGTCTAACCTACGAGCAGTACTTC. Combining the CDR3 with reference TRBV19 and TRBJ2-7 gives the whole variable domain DGGITQSPKYLFRKEGQNVTLSCEQNLNHDAMYWYRQDPGQGLRLIYYSQIVNDFQKGDIAEGYSVSREKKESFPLTVTSAQKNPTAFYLCASSYTGDSLTYEQYFGPGTRLTVT.

The J gene is TRBJ1-5, the V gene TRBV19; D is uncertain. The V and J ends lost 4 bases and 3 bases respectively, with 16 bases between them. The CDR3 totals 16 residues. CDR1 is LNHDA, CDR2 SQIVND, per germline (reference sequence). This chain's CDR3 is CASSSPHGLTNQPQHF. For the CDR3, the DNA is TGTGCCAGTAGTAGCCCCCACGGACTGACCAATCAGCCCCAGCATTTT.

This chain links TRBV11-2 with TRBJ1-4; D is unclear. Deletions cut 3 bases from V and 10 bases from J, with 9 bases between. CDR1 is SGHAT, CDR2 FQNNGV, per germline. This CDR3 is 12 amino acids long. The DNA of the CDR3 is TGTGCCAGCAGCTTCGCCAGCGGAAAACTGTTTTTT. Amino acid sequence: CASSFASGKLFF. The full variable domain, completed using reference TRBV11-2 and TRBJ1-4, is EAGVAQSPRYKIIEKRQSVAFWCNPISGHATLYWYQQILGQGPKLLIQFQNNGVVDDSQLPKDRFSAERLKGVDSTLKIQPAKLEDSAVYLCASSFASGKLFFGSGTQLSVL.

The rearrangement links TRBV7-9 to TRBJ1-1, with a tentative D call TRBD1 (6 bases). The V gene lost 7 bases and the J gene lost 5 bases, with 8 bases spanning the gap. CDR3 length: 11 residues. Germline CDR1 and CDR2: SEHNR and FQNEAQ (reference sequence). CDR3 nucleotides: TGTGCCAGCATAGGGGGAACTGAAGCTTTCTTT. Translation: CASIGGTEAFF.

V is TRBV12-3 or TRBV12-4 and J is TRBJ2-1; D is unresolved. V gave up 2 bases and J gave up 10 bases, with 6 bases separating them. This CDR3 contains 11 residues. Here the CDR3 DNA reads TGTGCCAGCAGTTTAATGGAGGAGCAGTTCTTC. This gives the protein CASSLMEEQFF.

This clone was detected only once. The chain couples TRBV3-1 (or the pseudogene TRBV3-2) to TRBJ2-7, with TRBD2 identical over 10 bases. Germline loops: CDR1 LGHDT, CDR2 YNNKEL (reference sequence). The junction had 6 bases not matched to a gene; V was cut back by 0 bases and J by 4 bases. This CDR3 has 16 residues. CDR3 coding DNA: TGTGCCAGCAGCCAAGAAGGTACTAGCGGGAAGTACGAGCAGTACTTC. Residues: CASSQEGTSGKYEQYF.

V usage is TRBV3-1 (or the pseudogene TRBV3-2) and J usage is TRBJ2-3; weak D call: TRBD1 (5 bases). CDR1 and CDR2 from the germline V gene are LGHDT and YNNKEL (reference sequence). V was cut by 0 bases and J by 1 base, with 14 bases left in between. CDR3 length equals 17 residues. The CDR3 spells CASSQDLLDTRTDTQYF. CDR3 nucleotide sequence: TGTGCCAGCAGCCAAGATCTACTGGACACCCGCACAGATACGCAGTATTTT.

The chain combines TRBV28 with TRBJ1-4; TRBD1 agrees at 7 bases. Germline V gives CDR1 MDHEN, CDR2 SYDVKM. The CDR3 sequence is 14 residues long. Losses at the gene ends were 7 bases for V and 3 bases for J; bases not matched to a gene: 5. This chain's CDR3 is CASTLQGSNEKLFF. CDR3 nucleotides: TGTGCCAGCACATTACAGGGGTCTAATGAAAAACTGTTTTTT.

The J gene is TRBJ1-4, the V gene TRBV30, with D possibly TRBD1 on 5 matching bases. From germline, CDR1 is GTSNPN and CDR2 SVGIG (reference sequence). The CDR3 spans 12 residues. V was pared by 8 bases and J by 7 bases, with 14 bases between. Here the CDR3 reads CAGRRGGEKLFF. The CDR3 DNA reads TGTGCCGGTCGAAGGGGTGGTGAAAAACTGTTTTTT. Using reference TRBV30 and TRBJ1-4 for the parts outside the CDR3, the full variable domain is SQTIHQWPATLVQPVGSPLSLECTVEGTSNPNLYWYRQAAGRGLQLLFYSVGIGQISSEVPQNLSASRPQDRQFILSSKKLLLSDSGFYLCAGRRGGEKLFFGSGTQLSVL.

This chain joins TRBV12-3 or TRBV12-4 and TRBJ1-1; no clear D. V gave up 3 bases and J gave up 4 bases, with 9 bases separating them. The CDR3 is made up of 13 amino acids. This chain's CDR3 is CASSLGGVTEAFF. The CDR3 nucleotides read TGTGCCAGCAGTTTGGGAGGAGTCACTGAAGCTTTCTTT.

This clone was recorded a few times. This sequence joins TRBV10-1 and TRBJ2-7; D gene ambiguous. CDR1 and CDR2 from the germline V gene are WNHNN and SYGVQD (reference sequence). Trimming left V 7 bases short and J 8 bases short, with 21 bases between. The CDR3 loop spans 14 amino acids. The CDR3 sequence is CASIHITIIRKQYV. CDR3 DNA sequence: TGCGCCAGCATTCACATAACTATAATACGAAAGCAGTACGTC.

The genes are TRBV11-2 and TRBJ2-1; D is ambiguous. The CDR3 covers 13 residues. V lost 4 bases and J lost 6, with 10 bases in between. CDR1 is SGHAT, CDR2 FQNNGV, per germline. CDR3 DNA sequence: TGTGCCAGCAGCTCCGAGCGCGGCAATGAGCAGTTCTTC. Its protein is CASSSERGNEQFF. Variable domain in full (rest from reference TRBV11-2 and TRBJ2-1): EAGVAQSPRYKIIEKRQSVAFWCNPISGHATLYWYQQILGQGPKLLIQFQNNGVVDDSQLPKDRFSAERLKGVDSTLKIQPAKLEDSAVYLCASSSERGNEQFFGPGTRLTVL.